This entry lists 32 T cell receptor beta chains sequenced from one sample in a study of glioma-infiltrating T cells. TCR alpha and beta CDR3 regions were amplified from RNA using iRepertoire nested multiplex PCR. MiXCR was run by TCRdb on the multiplex PCR reads, yielding one entry per CDR3 protein. The sample lists under 200,000 distinct CDR3 sequences, more than 25% occurring once. Material for sequencing was glioma tissue, nonneoplastic brain tissue, or PBMCs (not recorded which). The receptors derive from a human donor with low-grade glioma or glioblastoma, undergoing nonglioma brain surgery, or in good health (not recorded which).

In the case of this clonotype: No conserved phenylalanine or tryptophan ends this CDR3, so it is likely a read error. The chain carries TRBV12-3 or TRBV12-4 and TRBJ1-1, with TRBD1 matching 8 bases. The CDR3 totals 13 residues. J was trimmed by 7 bases and V by 2 bases; bases with no gene match: 3. The CDR3 protein is CASSLQGANEAFL. The CDR3 nucleotides are TGTGCCAGCAGTTTACAGGGGGCGAATGAAGCTTTCCTT.

Many counts were recorded for this clonotype. The chain couples TRBV7-9 to TRBJ2-7; no clear D. With 1 base removed from V and 3 bases from J, the gap between germline ends came to 7 bases. The CDR3 runs to 13 residues. Germline CDR1 is SEHNR and CDR2 is FQNEAQ (reference sequence). CDR3: CASSLDGFYEQYF. The CDR3 DNA follows: TGTGCCAGCAGCTTAGATGGCTTCTACGAGCAGTACTTC.

This clonotype showed up many times. V usage is TRBV4-1 and J usage is TRBJ1-1; the D is unclear. This CDR3 has 15 residues. CDR1 is MGHRA and CDR2 is YSYEKL in the germline V gene. V lost 0 bases and J lost 1, with 9 bases in between. The CDR3 nucleotides are TGCGCCAGCAGCCAAGATGAGGGCTGGAACACTGAAGCTTTCTTT. It codes for CASSQDEGWNTEAFF.

This clonotype was detected many times. The rearrangement links TRBV7-8 to TRBJ1-4, with 7 nucleotides matching TRBD1. This CDR3 has 14 amino acids. Germline V gene data show CDR1 as SGHVS and CDR2 as FQNEAQ. Trimming at V came to 1 base and at J to 8 bases, leaving 4 bases not matched to a gene. CDR3 nucleotides: TGTGCCAGCAGCTTAGTGACAGGGAGGGAAAAACTGTTTTTT. Translated: CASSLVTGREKLFF.

A remark on this clonotype: A junction boundary mismatches the germline segment, possibly from a read error. V is TRBV6-2 or TRBV6-3 and J is TRBJ2-3, with TRBD2 matching over 7 bases. The length of the CDR3 is 16 residues. Germline V lookup: CDR1 MNHEY, CDR2 SVGEGT. CDR3 region: CASSYRASGNSYKQYF. CDR3 in DNA: TGTGCCAGCAGTTACAGGGCTAGCGGCAATTCCTACAAGCAGTACTTT.

This clonotype was detected many times. The rearrangement links TRBV4-3 to TRBJ2-3; TRBD1 is a possible D gene (5 bases). This CDR3 region has 15 residues. Per germline, CDR1 LGHNA and CDR2 YSLEER. V lost 0 bases and J lost 4, with 11 bases in between. CDR3 sequence (DNA): TGCGCCAGCAGCCAAGATCAGGGTCTGGCAGATACGCAGTATTTT. Its protein is CASSQDQGLADTQYF.

This clonotype has ten or more counts. The V and J genes are TRBV6-1 and TRBJ2-7; maybe TRBD1 (7 bases). This CDR3 comprises 15 residues. V shed 5 bases and J shed 0 bases, with 14 bases lying between them. Germline V gene lookup returns CDR1 MNHNS and CDR2 SASEGT. CDR3 loop: CASSYQGGNSYEQYF. The CDR3 DNA follows: TGTGCCAGCAGTTACCAGGGGGGAAACTCCTACGAGCAGTACTTC.

As to this clonotype: Mismatch with germline at one junction end may stem from a read error. The rearrangement links TRBV20-1 to TRBJ1-4; perhaps TRBD1 as D (5 bases). The CDR3 is 15 residues long. CDR1 and CDR2 (germline): DFQATT, SNEGSKA (reference sequence). This CDR3 reads CSARDPQGIVEKLFF. The CDR3 DNA sequence: TGCAGTGCTAGAGATCCCCAGGGAATAGTAGAAAAACTGTTCTTT.

The V call is TRBV5-1, the J call TRBJ2-7; a possible D gene is TRBD1 (6 bases). This CDR3 has 14 amino acids. V dropped 1 base and J dropped 6 bases, with 14 bases sitting between them. Germline V gene sequence: CDR1 SGHRS, CDR2 YFSETQ. Written as DNA, the CDR3 is TGCGCCAGCAGCTTGTCCCGGGACACGGGCGAGCAGTACTTC. This codes for CASSLSRDTGEQYF. Full variable domain (remainder filled in from reference TRBV5-1 and TRBJ2-7): KAGVTQTPRYLIKTRGQQVTLSCSPISGHRSVSWYQQTPGQGLQFLFEYFSETQRNKGNFPGRFSGRQFSNSRSEMNVSTLELGDSALYLCASSLSRDTGEQYFGPGTRLTVT.

The chain uses TRBV5-1 and TRBJ2-3; no definite D call. The CDR3 has 15 amino acids. The V end was cut by 7 bases, the J end by 3 bases, with 18 bases between. CDR1 is SGHRS and CDR2 is YFSETQ in the germline V gene. The CDR3 nucleotides are TGCGCCAGCTCACGGGTTTCAGGTGGGACAGATACGCAGTATTTT. Encoded protein: CASSRVSGGTDTQYF. Filled out from reference TRBV5-1 and TRBJ2-3, the complete variable domain reads KAGVTQTPRYLIKTRGQQVTLSCSPISGHRSVSWYQQTPGQGLQFLFEYFSETQRNKGNFPGRFSGRQFSNSRSEMNVSTLELGDSALYLCASSRVSGGTDTQYFGPGTRLTVL.

This clonotype appeared many times. The gene calls are TRBV19 and TRBJ1-5; D is undetermined. Trimming stripped 2 bases from V and 0 bases from J, with 8 bases between. Per germline, CDR1 LNHDA and CDR2 SQIVND (reference sequence). This CDR3 is built from 15 residues. This CDR3 is CASSIMGNSNQPQHF. The CDR3 DNA is TGTGCCAGTAGTATAATGGGTAATAGCAATCAGCCCCAGCATTTT.

To note about this clonotype: This may arise from a read error, as a much more abundant clone is one base away. The J gene is TRBJ1-2, the V gene TRBV5-4; maybe TRBD1 (5 bases). CDR1 and CDR2 from the germline V gene are SGHNT and YYREEE (reference sequence). The CDR3 is 15 amino acids. V lost 6 bases and J lost 3, with 18 bases in between. The CDR3 sequence is CASTQTRGSDYGYTF. CDR3 nucleotides: TGTGCCAGCACCCAAACAAGGGGCAGTGACTATGGCTACACCTTC.

This clonotype was detected many times. The V and J genes are TRBV6-1 and TRBJ1-6; D possibly corresponds to TRBD1 (5 bases). This CDR3 is 12 amino acids long. Germline values: CDR1 MNHNS, CDR2 SASEGT. V lost 6 bases and J lost 8, with 8 bases in between. CDR3 loop: CASRTTDSPLHF. DNA of the CDR3: TGTGCCAGCAGGACGACAGATTCACCCCTCCACTTT.

This clonotype was picked up many times. The chain couples TRBV19 to TRBJ2-2; TRBD2 aligns across 11 bases. Germline CDR1 is LNHDA and CDR2 is SQIVND (reference sequence). The J segment lost 5 bases and the V segment lost 6 bases, leaving 5 bases of the junction unmatched. The CDR3 spans 15 residues. CDR3 coding DNA: TGTGCCAGTAGGACGGTAGCGGGAGGGACCGGGGAGCTGTTTTTT. This sequence encodes CASRTVAGGTGELFF. Filled out from reference TRBV19 and TRBJ2-2, the complete variable domain reads DGGITQSPKYLFRKEGQNVTLSCEQNLNHDAMYWYRQDPGQGLRLIYYSQIVNDFQKGDIAEGYSVSREKKESFPLTVTSAQKNPTAFYLCASRTVAGGTGELFFGEGSRLTVL.

This clonotype came up many times. The chain couples TRBV29-1 to TRBJ1-2; 10 nucleotides line up with TRBD1. There are 13 residues in the CDR3. In germline, CDR1 is SQVTM, CDR2 ANQGSEA. V was clipped by 2 bases and J by 8 bases; unmatched bases: 5. The CDR3 region has the DNA TGCAGCGTTGAACCCGGACAGGGGGGAGGCTACACCTTC. Its translation: CSVEPGQGGGYTF.

The chain joins TRBV5-6 to TRBJ1-2; 7 nucleotides align to TRBD1. Germline CDR1 is SGHDT and CDR2 is YYEEEE. After removal of 0 bases from V and 5 bases from J, the junction contained 4 bases not matched to a gene. CDR3 length: 14 residues. CDR3 in DNA: TGTGCCAGCAGCTTGGAGGGGGCACGATATGGCTACACCTTC. As protein: CASSLEGARYGYTF.

The sample holds many counts of this clonotype. The J gene is TRBJ2-1, the V gene TRBV6-2 or TRBV6-3; D possibly corresponds to TRBD2 (6 bases). The germline V and J ends were trimmed by 4 bases and 4 bases, with 14 bases remaining between them. The CDR3 sequence is 15 residues long. In germline, CDR1 is MNHEY, CDR2 SVGEGT. This chain's CDR3 is CASSSGTPTYNEQFF. The CDR3 bases are TGTGCCAGCAGTTCCGGGACTCCGACATACAATGAGCAGTTCTTC.

Notes on this clonotype: One base away lies a much larger clone, so this may be a sequencing read error. The V gene is TRBV2, the J gene TRBJ2-1; perhaps TRBD2 as D (5 bases). This CDR3 spans 13 amino acids. The germline V and J ends were trimmed by 7 bases and 2 bases, with 9 bases remaining between them. Per the germline V gene, CDR1 is SNHLY and CDR2 is FYNNEI. In DNA form, the CDR3 reads TGTGCCAGCACCTTGGGAGCCTACAATGAGCAGTTCTTC. It translates to CASTLGAYNEQFF. The variable domain in full, completed from reference TRBV2 and TRBJ2-1, reads EPEVTQTPSHQVTQMGQEVILRCVPISNHLYFYWYRQILGQKVEFLVSFYNNEISEKSEIFDDQFSVERPDGSNFTLKIRSTKLEDSAMYFCASTLGAYNEQFFGPGTRLTVL.

This clonotype was detected only a few times. The genes are TRBV29-1 and TRBJ2-7, with TRBD1 matching 7 bases. V lost 6 bases and J lost 3; bases outside the gene matches: 5. Germline CDR1 SQVTM, CDR2 ANQGSEA. The CDR3 length is 12 residues. The CDR3 DNA follows: TGCAGCGTCGGGGACAGAAACTACGAGCAGTACTTC. Translating gives CSVGDRNYEQYF.

This clonotype was counted ten times or more. The gene calls are TRBV7-2 and TRBJ2-5; D call uncertain. CDR1 and CDR2 from the germline V gene are SGHTA and FQGNSA. Trimming stripped 3 bases from V and 1 base from J, with 9 bases between. The CDR3 loop spans 14 amino acids. The CDR3 DNA is TGTGCCAGCAGCTTCTGGGCGACCCAAGAGACCCAGTACTTC. Translated: CASSFWATQETQYF. The variable domain in full, with the rest retrieved from reference TRBV7-2 and TRBJ2-5, is GAGVSQSPSNKVTEKGKDVELRCDPISGHTALYWYRQSLGQGLEFLIYFQGNSAPDKSGLPSDRFSAERTGGSVSTLTIQRTQQEDSAVYLCASSFWATQETQYFGPGTRLLVL.

This clonotype was observed many times. The chain carries TRBV6-2 or TRBV6-3 and TRBJ1-1, with a tentative D call TRBD1 (5 bases). Trimming removed 7 bases from V and 6 bases from J, with 12 bases in between. The CDR3 covers 12 residues. Germline V gene lookup returns CDR1 MNHEY and CDR2 SVGEGT. The CDR3 DNA reads as TGTGCCAGCACGGGGGGAGGCCCTGAAGCTTTCTTT. This gives the protein CASTGGGPEAFF.

This clonotype was found many times. The chain combines TRBV6-1 with TRBJ2-7; 11 nucleotides match TRBD2. CDR1 and CDR2 from the germline V gene are MNHNS and SASEGT. The trim removed 5 bases at V and 3 bases at J, leaving 3 bases unmatched. This CDR3 has 14 amino acids. CDR3 sequence: CASSSLAGGYEQYF. The CDR3 bases are TGTGCCAGCAGTTCTCTAGCGGGGGGCTACGAGCAGTACTTC.

This clonotype was counted a few times. V usage is TRBV29-1 and J usage is TRBJ2-3; no reliable D call. Germline-derived CDR1 and CDR2 are SQVTM and ANQGSEA. CDR3 length: 14 amino acids. Trimming removed 6 bases at V and 0 bases at J, with 13 bases between. This chain's CDR3 is CSVVAVSSTDTQYF. In nucleotides, the CDR3 is TGCAGCGTCGTAGCAGTATCTAGCACAGATACGCAGTATTTT.

About this clonotype: A much larger clone is a single base away; this may be a read error. This sequence joins TRBV19 and TRBJ1-5, with a weak D call TRBD1 (5 bases). With 5 bases removed from V and 6 bases from J, the gap between germline ends came to 11 bases. CDR1 LNHDA and CDR2 SQIVND come from the germline V gene (reference sequence). The CDR3 loop spans 13 amino acids. Written as DNA, the CDR3 is TGTGCCAGTAGTTATTGGGGCGGTCAGCCCCAGCATTTT. Its translation: CASSYWGGQPQHF.

The table lists this clonotype with a count of one. One junction end does not reproduce the germline sequence, and a read error may be involved. This chain joins TRBV27 and TRBJ2-3; 8 bases align to TRBD2. The CDR3 length is 15 residues. The germline CDR1 and CDR2 sequences are MNHEY and SMNVEV (reference sequence). CDR3 amino acids: CASSLAAGAGDTQYF. The CDR3 bases are TGTGCCAGCAGTCTTGCAGCGGGAGCGGGAGATACACAGTATTTT.

The chain has TRBV5-4 and TRBJ1-1; possibly TRBD1 for D (5 bases). The ends were cut back, 5 bases at V and 7 bases at J, with 21 bases in the middle. Germline lookup yields CDR1 SGHNT and CDR2 YYREEE (reference sequence). This CDR3 is 15 amino acids long. Here the CDR3 reads CASRLLGQESNEAFF. The CDR3 DNA is TGTGCCAGCAGATTGTTGGGGCAGGAGTCCAATGAAGCTTTCTTT. Full variable domain (rest looked up from reference TRBV5-4 and TRBJ1-1): ETGVTQSPTHLIKTRGQQVTLRCSSQSGHNTVSWYQQALGQGPQFIFQYYREEENGRGNFPPRFSGLQFPNYSSELNVNALELDDSALYLCASRLLGQESNEAFFGQGTRLTVV.

This clonotype appeared many times. The V call is TRBV20-1, the J call TRBJ1-5, with TRBD1 as a possible D gene (6 bases). CDR1 and CDR2 (germline): DFQATT, SNEGSKA (reference sequence). CDR3 length equals 13 residues. The CDR3 bases are TGCAAGGGGGGCAGATATAGCAATCAGCCCCAGCATTTT. It yields the protein CKGGRYSNQPQHF.

In its sample, this clonotype was seen a few times. The J gene is TRBJ2-3, the V gene TRBV11-2; 9 nucleotides agree with TRBD2. CDR3 length equals 14 residues. Germline CDR1 and CDR2: SGHAT and FQNNGV. J was trimmed by 6 bases and V by 5 bases; bases with no gene match: 6. In nucleotides, the CDR3 is TGTGCCAGCAGCCCCTGGACTAGCGAGGATACGCAGTATTTT. Protein sequence: CASSPWTSEDTQYF.

This clonotype was detected ten times or more. The chain carries TRBV7-8 and TRBJ1-1; 9 bases fit TRBD1. The CDR3 extends over 15 amino acids. Germline lookup yields CDR1 SGHVS and CDR2 FQNEAQ. V dropped 4 bases and J dropped 4; count of bases not matched to a gene: 7. The CDR3 DNA follows: TGTGCCAGCAGCTCGGACAGGGGAGGCCTCACTGAAGCTTTCTTT. It encodes CASSSDRGGLTEAFF.

This rearrangement joins TRBV19 to TRBJ2-1; the match to TRBD2 covers 8 bases. Germline trimming cut 6 bases from V and 7 bases from J; bases unmatched to any gene: 8. CDR1 is LNHDA and CDR2 is SQIVND in the germline V gene (reference sequence). This CDR3 has 14 amino acids. CDR3 amino acids: CASRGKREGNEQFF. CDR3 DNA: TGTGCCAGTAGGGGTAAACGGGAGGGGAATGAGCAGTTCTTC.

Points on this clonotype: At one boundary the junction diverges from the germline segment, which might be a read error. V and J are TRBV20-1 and TRBJ2-5; D is unresolved. This CDR3 contains 16 residues. Germline loops: CDR1 DFQATT, CDR2 SNEGSKA (reference sequence). In nucleotides, the CDR3 is TGCAGTCCTAGAGGCCTTGGCACTAAAAACCAAGAGACCCAGTACTTC. Amino acids: CSPRGLGTKNQETQYF.

This clonotype was picked up many times. The rearrangement links TRBV7-2 to TRBJ2-3; weak D call: TRBD1 (6 bases). CDR1 is SGHTA and CDR2 is FQGNSA in the germline V gene. CDR3 length equals 15 residues. Trimming removed 1 base from V and 1 base from J, with 9 bases in between. The CDR3 DNA reads as TGTGCCAGCAGCTTAGGGACAGTCGGCACAGATACGCAGTATTTT. This gives the protein CASSLGTVGTDTQYF. Drawing the rest from reference TRBV7-2 and TRBJ2-3, the complete variable domain is GAGVSQSPSNKVTEKGKDVELRCDPISGHTALYWYRQSLGQGLEFLIYFQGNSAPDKSGLPSDRFSAERTGGSVSTLTIQRTQQEDSAVYLCASSLGTVGTDTQYFGPGTRLTVL.